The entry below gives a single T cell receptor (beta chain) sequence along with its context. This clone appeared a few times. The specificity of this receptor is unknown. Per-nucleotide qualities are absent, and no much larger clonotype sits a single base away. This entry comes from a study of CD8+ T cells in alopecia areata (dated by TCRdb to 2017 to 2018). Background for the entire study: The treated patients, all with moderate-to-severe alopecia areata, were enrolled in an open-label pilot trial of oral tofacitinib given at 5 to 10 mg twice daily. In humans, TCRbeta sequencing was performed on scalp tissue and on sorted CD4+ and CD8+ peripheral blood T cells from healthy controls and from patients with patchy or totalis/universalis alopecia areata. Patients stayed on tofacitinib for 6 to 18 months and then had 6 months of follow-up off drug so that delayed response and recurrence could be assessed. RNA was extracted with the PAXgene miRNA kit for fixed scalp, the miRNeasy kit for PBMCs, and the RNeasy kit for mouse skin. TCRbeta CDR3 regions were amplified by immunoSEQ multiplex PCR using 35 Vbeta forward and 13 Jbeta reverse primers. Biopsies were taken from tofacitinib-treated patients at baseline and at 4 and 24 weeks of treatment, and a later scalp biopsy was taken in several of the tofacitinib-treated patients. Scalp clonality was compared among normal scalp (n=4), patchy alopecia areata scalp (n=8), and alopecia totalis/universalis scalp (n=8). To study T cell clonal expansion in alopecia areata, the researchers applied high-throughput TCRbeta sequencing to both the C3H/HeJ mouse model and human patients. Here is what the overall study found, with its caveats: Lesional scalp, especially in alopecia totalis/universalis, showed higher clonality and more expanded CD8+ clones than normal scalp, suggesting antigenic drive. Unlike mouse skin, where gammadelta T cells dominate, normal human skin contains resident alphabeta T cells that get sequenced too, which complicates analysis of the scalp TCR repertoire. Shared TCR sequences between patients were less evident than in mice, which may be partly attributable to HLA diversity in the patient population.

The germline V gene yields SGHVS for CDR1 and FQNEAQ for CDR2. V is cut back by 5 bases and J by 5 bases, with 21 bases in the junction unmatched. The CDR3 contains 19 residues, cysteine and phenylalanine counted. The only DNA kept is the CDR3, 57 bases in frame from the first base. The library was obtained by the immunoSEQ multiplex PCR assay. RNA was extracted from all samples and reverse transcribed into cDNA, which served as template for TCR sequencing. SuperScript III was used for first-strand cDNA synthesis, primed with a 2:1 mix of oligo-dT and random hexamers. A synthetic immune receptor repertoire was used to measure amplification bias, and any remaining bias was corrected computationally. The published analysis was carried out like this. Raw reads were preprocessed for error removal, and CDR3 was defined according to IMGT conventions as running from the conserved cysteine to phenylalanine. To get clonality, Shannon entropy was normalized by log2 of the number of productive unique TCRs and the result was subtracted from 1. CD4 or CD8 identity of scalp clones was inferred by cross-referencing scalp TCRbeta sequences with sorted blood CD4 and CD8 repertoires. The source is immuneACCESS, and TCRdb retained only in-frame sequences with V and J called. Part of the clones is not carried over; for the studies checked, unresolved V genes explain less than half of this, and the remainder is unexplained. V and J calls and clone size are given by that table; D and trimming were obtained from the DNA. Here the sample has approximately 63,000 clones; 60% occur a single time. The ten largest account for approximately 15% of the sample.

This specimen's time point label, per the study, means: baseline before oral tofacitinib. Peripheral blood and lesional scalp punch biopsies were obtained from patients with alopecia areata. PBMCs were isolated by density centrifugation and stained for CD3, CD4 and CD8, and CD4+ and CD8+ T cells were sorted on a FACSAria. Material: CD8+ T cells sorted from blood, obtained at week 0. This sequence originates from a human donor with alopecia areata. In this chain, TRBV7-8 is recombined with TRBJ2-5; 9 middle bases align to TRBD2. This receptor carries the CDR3 CASSRFRPSGVFSVETQYF. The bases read TGTGCCAGCAGCCGTTTTAGGCCTAGCGGGGTTTTCTCGGTGGAGACCCAGTACTTC.